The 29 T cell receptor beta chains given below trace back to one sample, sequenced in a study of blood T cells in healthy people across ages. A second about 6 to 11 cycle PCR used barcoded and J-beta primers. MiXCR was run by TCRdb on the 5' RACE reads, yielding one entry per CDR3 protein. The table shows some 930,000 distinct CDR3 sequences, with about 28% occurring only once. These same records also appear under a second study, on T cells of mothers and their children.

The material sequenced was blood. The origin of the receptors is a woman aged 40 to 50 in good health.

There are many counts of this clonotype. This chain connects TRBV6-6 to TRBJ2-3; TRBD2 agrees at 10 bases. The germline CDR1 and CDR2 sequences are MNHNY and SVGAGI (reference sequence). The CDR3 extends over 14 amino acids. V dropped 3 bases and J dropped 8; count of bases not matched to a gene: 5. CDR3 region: CASSYTSGAVTQYF. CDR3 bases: TGTGCCAGCAGTTATACTAGCGGGGCCGTTACGCAGTATTTT.

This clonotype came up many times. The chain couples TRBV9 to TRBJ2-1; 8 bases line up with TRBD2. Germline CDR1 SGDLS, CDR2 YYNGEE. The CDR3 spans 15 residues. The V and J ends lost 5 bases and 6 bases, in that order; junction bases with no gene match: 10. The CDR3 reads CASRSAGGIRNEQFF. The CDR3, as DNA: TGTGCCAGCAGGTCCGCGGGGGGAATCCGCAATGAGCAGTTCTTC.

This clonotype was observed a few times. DNA of the CDR3: TGCGCCAGCAGCTTGGCCGTCTCCGATGGCTACACCTTC. It is translated as CASSLAVSDGYTF. V usage is TRBV5-1 and J usage is TRBJ1-2; D remains unclear. CDR1 is SGHRS and CDR2 is YFSETQ in the germline V gene. The CDR3 covers 13 residues. V was clipped by 0 bases and J by 6 bases, with 9 bases between them.

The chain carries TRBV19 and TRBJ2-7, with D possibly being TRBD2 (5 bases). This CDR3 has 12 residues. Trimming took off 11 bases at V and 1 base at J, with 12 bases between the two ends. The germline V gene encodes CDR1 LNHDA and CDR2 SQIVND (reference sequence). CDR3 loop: CAHFGVSYEQYF. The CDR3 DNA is TGTGCCCACTTCGGGGTATCCTACGAGCAGTACTTC.

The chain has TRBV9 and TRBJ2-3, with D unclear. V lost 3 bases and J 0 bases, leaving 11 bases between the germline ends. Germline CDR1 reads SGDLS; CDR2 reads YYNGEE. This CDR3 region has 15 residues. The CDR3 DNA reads TGTGCCAGCAGCGGAGAGGCAGCTAGCACAGATACGCAGTATTTT. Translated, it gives CASSGEAASTDTQYF.

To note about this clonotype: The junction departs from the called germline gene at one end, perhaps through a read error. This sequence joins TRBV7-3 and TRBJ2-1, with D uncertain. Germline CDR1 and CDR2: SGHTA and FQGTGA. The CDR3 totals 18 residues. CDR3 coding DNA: TGTGCCAGCAGCTTAGGTCCTCTAAAAGGGTCCAGGCAGAATGGGCAGTTCTTC. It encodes CASSLGPLKGSRQNGQFF.

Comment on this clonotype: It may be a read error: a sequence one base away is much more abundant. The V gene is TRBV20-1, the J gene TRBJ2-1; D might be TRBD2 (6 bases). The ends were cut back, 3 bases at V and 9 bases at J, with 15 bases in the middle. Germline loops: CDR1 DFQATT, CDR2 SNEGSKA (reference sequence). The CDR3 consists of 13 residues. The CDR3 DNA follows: TGCAGTGCTAGCGGATACCTGGGGGGTGAGCAGTTCTTC. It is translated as CSASGYLGGEQFF.

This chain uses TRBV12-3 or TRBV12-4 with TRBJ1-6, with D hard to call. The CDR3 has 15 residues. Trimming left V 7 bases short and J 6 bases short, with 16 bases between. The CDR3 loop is CASKLLGSINSPLHF. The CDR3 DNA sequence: TGTGCCAGCAAACTGTTGGGTTCGATTAATTCACCCCTCCACTTT.

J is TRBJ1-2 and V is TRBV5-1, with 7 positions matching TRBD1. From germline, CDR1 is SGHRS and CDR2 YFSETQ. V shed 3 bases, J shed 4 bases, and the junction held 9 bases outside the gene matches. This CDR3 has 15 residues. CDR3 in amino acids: CASSSRLGGSYGYTF. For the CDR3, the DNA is TGCGCCAGCAGCTCCCGTTTAGGGGGCAGCTATGGCTACACCTTC.

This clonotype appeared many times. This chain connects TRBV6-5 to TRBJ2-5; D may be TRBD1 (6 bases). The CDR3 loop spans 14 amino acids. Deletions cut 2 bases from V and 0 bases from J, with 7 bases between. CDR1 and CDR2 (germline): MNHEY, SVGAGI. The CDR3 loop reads CASSYGQNQETQYF. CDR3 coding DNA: TGTGCCAGCAGTTACGGACAGAACCAAGAGACCCAGTACTTC.

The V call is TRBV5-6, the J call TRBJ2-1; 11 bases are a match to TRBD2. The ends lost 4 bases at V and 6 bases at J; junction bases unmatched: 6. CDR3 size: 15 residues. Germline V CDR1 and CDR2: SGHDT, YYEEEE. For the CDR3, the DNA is TGTGCCAGCAGCATACTAGCGGGGGCGCCCAATGAGCAGTTCTTC. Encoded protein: CASSILAGAPNEQFF.

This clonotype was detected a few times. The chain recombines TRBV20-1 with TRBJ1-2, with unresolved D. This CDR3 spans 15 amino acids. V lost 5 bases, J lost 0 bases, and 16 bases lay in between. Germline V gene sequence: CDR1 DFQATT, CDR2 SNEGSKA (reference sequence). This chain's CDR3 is CSAYSGLLTNYGYTF. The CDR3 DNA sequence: TGCAGTGCTTACTCGGGCCTCCTCACTAACTATGGCTACACCTTC.

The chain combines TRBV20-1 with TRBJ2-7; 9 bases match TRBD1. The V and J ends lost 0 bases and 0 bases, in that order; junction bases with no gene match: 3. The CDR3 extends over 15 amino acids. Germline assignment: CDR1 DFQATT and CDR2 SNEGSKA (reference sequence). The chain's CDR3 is CSARDGQGSSYEQYF. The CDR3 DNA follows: TGCAGTGCTAGAGACGGACAGGGGAGCTCCTACGAGCAGTACTTC.

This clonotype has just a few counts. The CDR3 spells CASSFGGAFNGYTF. CDR3 bases: TGTGCCAGCAGCTTTGGGGGCGCATTCAATGGCTACACCTTC. The V call is TRBV7-9, the J call TRBJ1-2; tentatively, D is TRBD1 (6 bases). With 3 bases removed from V and 6 bases from J, the gap between germline ends came to 14 bases. The CDR3 has 14 amino acids. Germline V lookup: CDR1 SEHNR, CDR2 FQNEAQ (reference sequence).

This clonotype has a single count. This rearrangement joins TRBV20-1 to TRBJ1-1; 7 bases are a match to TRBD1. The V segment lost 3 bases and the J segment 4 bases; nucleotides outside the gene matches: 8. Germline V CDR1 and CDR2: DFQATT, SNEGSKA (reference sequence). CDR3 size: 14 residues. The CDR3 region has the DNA TGCAGTGCTAGCAGTCCAGGGGGTCTCACTGAAGCTTTCTTT. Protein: CSASSPGGLTEAFF.

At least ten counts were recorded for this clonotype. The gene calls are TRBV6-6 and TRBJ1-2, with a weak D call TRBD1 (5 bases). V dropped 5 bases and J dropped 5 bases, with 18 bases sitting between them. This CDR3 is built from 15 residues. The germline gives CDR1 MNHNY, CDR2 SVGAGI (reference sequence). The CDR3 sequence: CASSQSGRAGYGYTF. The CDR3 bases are TGTGCCAGCAGTCAATCGGGACGGGCCGGGTATGGCTACACCTTC.

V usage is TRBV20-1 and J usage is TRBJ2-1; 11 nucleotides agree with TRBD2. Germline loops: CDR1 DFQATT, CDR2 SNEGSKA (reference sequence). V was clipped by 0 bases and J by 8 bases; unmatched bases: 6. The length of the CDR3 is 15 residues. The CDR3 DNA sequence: TGCAGTGCTAGAGATCCTAGCGGGGGGTTGGATGAGCAGTTCTTC. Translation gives CSARDPSGGLDEQFF.

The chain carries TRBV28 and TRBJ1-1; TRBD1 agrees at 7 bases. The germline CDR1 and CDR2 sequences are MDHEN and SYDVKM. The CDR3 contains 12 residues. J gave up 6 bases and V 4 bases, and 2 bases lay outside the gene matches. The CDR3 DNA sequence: TGTGCCAGCAGTTATGGGACAGCTGAAGCTTTCTTT. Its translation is CASSYGTAEAFF.

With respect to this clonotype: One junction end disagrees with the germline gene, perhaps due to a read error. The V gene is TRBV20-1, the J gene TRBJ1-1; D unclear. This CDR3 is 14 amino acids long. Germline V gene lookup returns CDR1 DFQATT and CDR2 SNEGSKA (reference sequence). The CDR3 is CSARLPRRNTGAFF. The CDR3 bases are TGCAGTGCTAGACTTCCCCGGAGGAACACTGGAGCTTTCTTT.

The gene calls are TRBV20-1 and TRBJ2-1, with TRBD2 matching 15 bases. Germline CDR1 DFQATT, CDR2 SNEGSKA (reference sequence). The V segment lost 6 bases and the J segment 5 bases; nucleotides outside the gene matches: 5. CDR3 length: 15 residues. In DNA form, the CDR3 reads TGCAGTGCCGCCGGGACTAGCGGGGGGCACAATGAGCAGTTCTTC. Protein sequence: CSAAGTSGGHNEQFF.

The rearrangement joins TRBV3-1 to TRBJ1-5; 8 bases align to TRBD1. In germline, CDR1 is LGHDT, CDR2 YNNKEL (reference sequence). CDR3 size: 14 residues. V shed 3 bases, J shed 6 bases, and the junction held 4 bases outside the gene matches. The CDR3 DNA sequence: TGTGCCAGCAGCCATGGACAGGGACGTCAGCCCCAGCATTTT. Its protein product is CASSHGQGRQPQHF.

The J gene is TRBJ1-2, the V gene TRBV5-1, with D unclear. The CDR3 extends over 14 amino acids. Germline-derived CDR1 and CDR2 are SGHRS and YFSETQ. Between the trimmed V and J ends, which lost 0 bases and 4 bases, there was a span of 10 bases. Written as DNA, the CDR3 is TGCGCCAGCAGCTTGGAGCGGGCATCCTATGGCTACACCTTC. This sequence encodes CASSLERASYGYTF. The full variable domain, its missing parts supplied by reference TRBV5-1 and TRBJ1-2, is KAGVTQTPRYLIKTRGQQVTLSCSPISGHRSVSWYQQTPGQGLQFLFEYFSETQRNKGNFPGRFSGRQFSNSRSEMNVSTLELGDSALYLCASSLERASYGYTFGSGTRLTVV.

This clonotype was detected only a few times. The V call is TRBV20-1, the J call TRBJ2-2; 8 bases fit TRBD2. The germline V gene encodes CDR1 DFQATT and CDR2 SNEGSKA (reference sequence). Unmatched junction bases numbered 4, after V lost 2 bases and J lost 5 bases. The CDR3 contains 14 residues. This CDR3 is CSARPSGRTGELFF. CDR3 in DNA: TGCAGTGCTAGACCTAGCGGGCGTACCGGGGAGCTGTTTTTT.

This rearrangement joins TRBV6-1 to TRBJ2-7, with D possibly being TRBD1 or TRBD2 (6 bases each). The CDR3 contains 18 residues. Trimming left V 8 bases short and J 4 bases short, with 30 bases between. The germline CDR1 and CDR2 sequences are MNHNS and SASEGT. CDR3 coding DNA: TGTGCCAGCGGACCAGGGGAGGCCCGGGGAGCTTCGGATTACGAGCAGTACTTC. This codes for CASGPGEARGASDYEQYF.

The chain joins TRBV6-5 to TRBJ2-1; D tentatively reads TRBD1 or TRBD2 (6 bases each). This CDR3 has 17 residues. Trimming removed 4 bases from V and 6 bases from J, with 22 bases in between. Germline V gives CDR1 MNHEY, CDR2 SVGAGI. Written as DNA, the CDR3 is TGTGCCAGCAGTTCGACAGGTGGGGGTGGGGGGCGCAATGAGCAGTTCTTC. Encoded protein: CASSSTGGGGGRNEQFF.

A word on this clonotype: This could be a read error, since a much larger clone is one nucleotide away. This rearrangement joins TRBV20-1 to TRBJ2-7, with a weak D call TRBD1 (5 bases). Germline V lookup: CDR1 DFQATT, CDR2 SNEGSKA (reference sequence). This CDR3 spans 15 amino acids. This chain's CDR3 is CGARDPVQGSSEQYF. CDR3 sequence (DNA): TGCGGTGCTAGAGATCCCGTGCAGGGTTCTTCCGAGCAGTACTTC.

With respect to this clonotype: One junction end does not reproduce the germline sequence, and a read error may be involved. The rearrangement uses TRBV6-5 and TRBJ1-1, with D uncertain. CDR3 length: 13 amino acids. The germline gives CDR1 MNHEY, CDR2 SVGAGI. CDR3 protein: CASNGLRNSEAFF. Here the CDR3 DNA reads TGTGCCAGCAATGGTTTGAGGAACAGTGAAGCTTTCTTT.

CDR3 sequence reads: CSALSGQGTNYGYTF. In nucleotides, the CDR3 is TGCAGTGCCCTCAGCGGACAGGGGACCAACTATGGCTACACCTTC. The rearrangement uses TRBV20-1 and TRBJ1-2; 9 bases align to TRBD1. Germline V gene data show CDR1 as DFQATT and CDR2 as SNEGSKA (reference sequence). V lost 6 bases, J lost 2 bases, and 10 bases stayed unmatched. The CDR3 is 15 amino acids.

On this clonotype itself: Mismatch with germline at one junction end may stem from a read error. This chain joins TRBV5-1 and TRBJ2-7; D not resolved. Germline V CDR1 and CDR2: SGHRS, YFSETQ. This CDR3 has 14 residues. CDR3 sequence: CASSLYDRPYEQYF. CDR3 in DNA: TGTGCCAGCAGCTTGTATGATCGCCCCTACGAGCAGTACTTC.